In its sample, the clone carrying this TCR beta chain was seen many times. Its antigen is unidentified. TCRdb processed the reads anew with MiXCR; each CDR3 protein has one entry. The profile shows more than 85,000 distinct CDR3 sequences, approximately 15% of them singletons. The entry originates in a study of T cell repertoires in cytomegalovirus infection. Findings and limits, study-wide: There were HLA-C-restricted CMV-specific TCR beta clonotypes dominating the ex vivo response.

CDR1 is SGHTA and CDR2 is FQGNSA in the germline V gene. The V end was cut by 0 bases, the J end by 4 bases, with 7 bases between. The CDR3 is 13 amino acids. This clonotype was sampled from a human donor in good health (CMV status not recorded). Some clones in this sample may be carry-over from other donors' samples. Sequences were obtained from PBMCs. V and J are TRBV7-2 and TRBJ2-7; the D call may be TRBD1 or TRBD2 (5 bases each). The CDR3 loop is CASSLAGEYEQYF. The CDR3 DNA follows: TGTGCCAGCAGCTTAGCAGGGGAGTACGAGCAGTACTTC. Together with reference TRBV7-2 and TRBJ2-7, the CDR3 gives the full variable domain: GAGVSQSPSNKVTEKGKDVELRCDPISGHTALYWYRQSLGQGLEFLIYFQGNSAPDKSGLPSDRFSAERTGGSVSTLTIQRTQQEDSAVYLCASSLAGEYEQYFGPGTRLTVT.